The rows below give T cell receptor beta chains drawn from one sample of a study of T-cell memory formation after mild COVID-19. TCRdb processed the 5' RACE reads anew with MiXCR; each CDR3 protein has one entry. This sample carries roughly 170,000 distinct CDR3 sequences, less than 20% of them seen once, and the ten largest clones take roughly 3.8%. Sequencing input: PBMCs or a T cell subset sorted from them (not recorded which). The receptors originated from a man in his late teens or twenties who had mild COVID-19 (a few samples of this study predate the infection). Cell type and time point are not known. Each CDR3 is given with its conserved first and last residue. D genes are given only for firm matches. The size entry is marked missing in some rows and otherwise reads once, few, many or a size class.

abundance | d_gene | j_gene | v_gene | CDR3aa | CDR3nt
NA | TRBD1 | TRBJ1-6 | TRBV10-3 | CAIRAGQQGNSPIHF | TGTGCCATCAGAGCGGGACAGCAGGGGAATTCACCCATCCACTTT
NA | TRBD1 | TRBJ1-3 | TRBV4-1 | CASSGQGLTGNTIYF | TGCGCCAGCAGCGGACAGGGGCTCACTGGAAACACCATATATTTT
NA | NA | TRBJ1-1 | TRBV7-9 | CASSPKRRIMNTEAFF | TGTGCCAGCAGCCCCAAAAGACGTATCATGAACACTGAAGCTTTCTTT
few | NA | TRBJ1-1 | TRBV19 | CASRATLHTEAFF | TGTGCCAGTAGGGCGACCCTGCACACTGAAGCTTTCTTT
NA | NA | TRBJ1-3 | TRBV12-3/TRBV12-4 | CASSPGRGSGNTIYF | TGTGCCAGCAGTCCGGGCCGGGGGTCTGGAAACACCATATATTTT
few | NA | TRBJ1-1 | TRBV5-1 | CASQDTQNTEAFF | TGCGCCAGCCAAGACACCCAGAACACTGAAGCTTTCTTT
NA | NA | TRBJ1-6 | TRBV7-2 | CASSLGTSSYNSPLHF | TGTGCCAGCAGCTTAGGGACAAGCTCCTATAATTCACCCCTCCACTTT
NA | NA | TRBJ2-7 | TRBV20-1 | CSARDALGPGEQYF | TGCAGTGCTAGAGACGCCCTTGGACCAGGGGAGCAGTACTTC
NA | NA | TRBJ2-5 | TRBV5-5 | CASSLPVLETQYF | TGTGCCAGCAGCTTGCCCGTCCTCGAGACCCAGTACTTC
few | NA | TRBJ2-3 | TRBV24-1 | CATQDSLADTQYF | TGTGCCACCCAGGACAGTTTAGCAGATACGCAGTATTTT
NA | NA | TRBJ2-1 | TRBV27 | CASSTAGRQFF | TGTGCCAGCAGTACTGCAGGGAGGCAGTTCTTC
NA | NA | TRBJ2-2 | TRBV29-1 | CSVGKGPGELFF | TGCAGCGTTGGGAAGGGACCCGGGGAGCTGTTTTTT
few | TRBD1 | TRBJ1-2 | TRBV5-1 | CASSPPGQGYYGYTF | TGCGCCAGCAGCCCTCCGGGACAGGGCTACTATGGCTACACCTTC
NA | NA | TRBJ1-2 | TRBV30 | CAWSGKPYYGYTF | TGTGCCTGGAGTGGAAAGCCCTACTATGGCTACACCTTC
NA | TRBD2 | TRBJ2-3 | TRBV5-1 | CASTQDGLAGADTQYF | TGCGCCAGCACACAAGACGGACTAGCGGGGGCAGATACGCAGTATTTT
few | NA | TRBJ1-6 | TRBV20-1 | CSARGEEGFSSPLHF | TGCAGTGCTAGAGGTGAAGAGGGGTTTTCTTCACCCCTCCACTTT
few | TRBD1 | TRBJ2-7 | TRBV7-2 | CASSLDRLYEQYF | TGTGCCAGCAGCTTGGACAGGCTCTACGAGCAGTACTTC
few | NA | TRBJ2-1 | TRBV5-5 | CASSLDVGEQFF | TGTGCCAGCAGCTTGGATGTTGGGGAGCAGTTCTTC
NA | NA | TRBJ2-1 | TRBV5-1 | CASSQRGARGNEQFF | TGCGCCAGCAGCCAACGGGGGGCCCGGGGGAATGAGCAGTTCTTC
few | NA | TRBJ2-5 | TRBV6-1 | CASRPGAGQETQYF | TGTGCCAGCAGGCCCGGGGCAGGTCAAGAGACCCAGTACTTC
few | NA | TRBJ2-7 | TRBV6-6 | CASSYATGYEQYF | TGTGCCAGCAGTTACGCGACGGGCTACGAGCAGTACTTC
NA | TRBD1 | TRBJ1-1 | TRBV4-3 | CASSQDPPGQFNTEAFF | TGCGCCAGCAGCCAAGATCCACCGGGACAGTTTAACACTGAAGCTTTCTTT
NA | TRBD2 | TRBJ2-3 | TRBV6-5 | CASSPGLARSTDTQYF | TGTGCCAGCAGCCCAGGACTAGCGAGAAGCACAGATACGCAGTATTTT
few | NA | TRBJ1-1 | TRBV2 | CARKGPTNTEAFF | TGTGCCAGGAAGGGACCTACGAACACTGAAGCTTTCTTT
few | NA | TRBJ2-3 | TRBV5-1 | CASSRGGTDTQYF | TGCGCCAGCAGCCGTGGGGGCACAGATACGCAGTATTTT
few | NA | TRBJ2-7 | TRBV4-1 | CASSREGGSYEQYF | TGCGCCAGCAGCCGCGAGGGTGGCTCCTACGAGCAGTACTTC
few | NA | TRBJ1-1 | TRBV29-1 | CSVEDRVMNTEAFF | TGCAGCGTTGAAGATCGTGTCATGAACACTGAAGCTTTCTTT
NA | TRBD2 | TRBJ2-2 | TRBV11-2 | CASSANLAGASGELFF | TGTGCCAGCAGCGCAAACCTAGCGGGGGCGTCTGGGGAGCTGTTTTTT
many | TRBD1 | TRBJ2-2 | TRBV5-1 | CASSLSDRATGELFF | TGCGCCAGCAGCTTGTCGGACAGGGCCACCGGGGAGCTGTTTTTT
few | TRBD1 | TRBJ1-1 | TRBV7-2 | CASRQGSGLTEAFF | TGTGCCAGCAGACAGGGGTCGGGGTTGACTGAAGCTTTCTTT
NA | NA | TRBJ1-3 | TRBV20-1 | CSAPSRDSGNTIYF | TGCAGTGCCCCGTCACGGGACTCTGGAAACACCATATATTTT
few | TRBD1 | TRBJ2-2 | TRBV7-9 | CASSFPSGGSNTGELFF | TGTGCCAGCAGCTTCCCGTCAGGGGGATCAAACACCGGGGAGCTGTTTTTT
NA | TRBD1 | TRBJ2-3 | TRBV20-1 | CSARSGTGASTDTQYF | TGCAGTGCTAGATCGGGGACAGGAGCTAGCACAGATACGCAGTATTTT
few | NA | TRBJ1-1 | TRBV7-3 | CASSLEGNYHRTTEAFF | TGTGCCAGCAGCTTAGAAGGGAACTATCACCGAACCACTGAAGCTTTCTTT
NA | NA | TRBJ2-7 | TRBV20-1 | CSAGGRSYEQYF | TGCAGTGCCGGGGGCCGCTCCTACGAGCAGTACTTC
NA | NA | TRBJ1-1 | TRBV7-9 | CASSPDGLGVSEAFF | TGTGCCAGCAGCCCCGATGGGCTGGGAGTCTCTGAAGCTTTCTTT
NA | NA | TRBJ2-2 | TRBV7-3 | CASSLVRDTGELFF | TGTGCCAGCAGCTTAGTAAGGGACACCGGGGAGCTGTTTTTT
NA | NA | TRBJ1-3 | TRBV18 | CASSRGLTSSGNTIYF | TGTGCCAGCTCAAGGGGACTCACGAGCTCTGGAAACACCATATATTTT
few | NA | TRBJ2-3 | TRBV2 | CASSERTDTQYF | TGTGCCAGCAGTGAACGCACAGATACGCAGTATTTT
NA | TRBD1 | TRBJ1-1 | TRBV6-2/TRBV6-3 | CASSSVRGQGSGTEAFF | TGTGCCAGCAGTTCCGTGAGGGGACAGGGTTCGGGCACTGAAGCTTTCTTT
NA | TRBD1 | TRBJ2-4 | TRBV29-1 | CSVGTGVAKNIQYF | TGCAGCGTTGGGACAGGGGTAGCCAAAAACATTCAGTACTTC
NA | NA | TRBJ2-2 | TRBV10-3 | CAISESRVNTGELFF | TGTGCCATCAGTGAGTCCAGGGTGAACACCGGGGAGCTGTTTTTT
NA | TRBD1 | TRBJ1-1 | TRBV20-1 | CSARVPGGALGAFF | TGCAGTGCTAGAGTTCCAGGGGGGGCTCTTGGAGCTTTCTTT
NA | TRBD1 | TRBJ2-5 | TRBV29-1 | CSTRQGASETQYF | TGCAGCACCCGACAGGGGGCATCAGAGACCCAGTACTTC
few | NA | TRBJ1-5 | TRBV12-3/TRBV12-4 | CASCREGQPQHF | TGTGCCAGCTGTAGGGAAGGTCAGCCCCAGCATTTT
once | NA | TRBJ2-4 | TRBV20-1 | CSATEGRNIQYF | TGCAGTGCTACGGAGGGAAGGAACATTCAGTACTTC
few | NA | TRBJ1-1 | TRBV6-5 | CASTDVGRLTAFF | TGTGCCAGCACCGACGTGGGCAGGCTCACGGCTTTCTTT
NA | TRBD1 | TRBJ2-5 | TRBV2 | CASSEQGQGIETQYF | TGTGCCAGCAGTGAACAGGGACAGGGGATTGAGACCCAGTACTTC
NA | TRBD2 | TRBJ2-3 | TRBV5-6 | CATRLAGGPDTQYF | TGTGCCACCCGACTAGCGGGGGGGCCAGATACGCAGTATTTT
NA | TRBD2 | TRBJ2-3 | TRBV5-1 | CASSGTSGSFTDTQYF | TGCGCCAGCAGCGGAACTAGCGGGAGCTTCACAGATACGCAGTATTTT
few | NA | TRBJ2-3 | TRBV7-2 | CASSLNEYLGTQYF | TGTGCCAGCAGCTTAAACGAGTACCTGGGAACGCAGTATTTT
few | NA | TRBJ1-2 | TRBV7-6 | CASSLDTSGYGYTF | TGTGCCAGCAGCTTAGATACGTCAGGCTATGGCTACACCTTC
many | NA | TRBJ2-1 | TRBV5-4 | CASKTPPGNEQFF | TGTGCCAGCAAAACCCCCCCCGGGAATGAGCAGTTCTTC
NA | TRBD1 | TRBJ2-5 | TRBV24-1 | CATSEGGQQETQYF | TGTGCCACCAGTGAAGGGGGACAGCAAGAGACCCAGTACTTC
many | NA | TRBJ2-2 | TRBV29-1 | CSVPGGHPGELFF | TGCAGCGTTCCGGGCGGGCATCCCGGGGAGCTGTTTTTT
NA | NA | TRBJ2-3 | TRBV6-5 | CASSSLWGPGGDTQYF | TGTGCCAGCAGTTCTCTCTGGGGTCCCGGAGGAGATACGCAGTATTTT
few | TRBD1 | TRBJ1-5 | TRBV7-2 | CASSHRTGTGQPQHF | TGTGCCAGCAGCCATAGGACAGGGACGGGACAGCCCCAGCATTTT
NA | NA | TRBJ1-4 | TRBV11-2 | CASSPMSEKLFF | TGTGCCAGCAGCCCTATGTCGGAAAAACTGTTTTTT
few | NA | TRBJ2-3 | TRBV6-5 | CASSYFISDTQYF | TGTGCCAGCAGTTACTTTATATCAGATACGCAGTATTTT
few | NA | TRBJ1-5 | TRBV4-3 | CASSQDPPGGLGPQHF | TGCGCCAGCAGCCAAGACCCCCCCGGAGGGTTAGGGCCCCAGCATTTT